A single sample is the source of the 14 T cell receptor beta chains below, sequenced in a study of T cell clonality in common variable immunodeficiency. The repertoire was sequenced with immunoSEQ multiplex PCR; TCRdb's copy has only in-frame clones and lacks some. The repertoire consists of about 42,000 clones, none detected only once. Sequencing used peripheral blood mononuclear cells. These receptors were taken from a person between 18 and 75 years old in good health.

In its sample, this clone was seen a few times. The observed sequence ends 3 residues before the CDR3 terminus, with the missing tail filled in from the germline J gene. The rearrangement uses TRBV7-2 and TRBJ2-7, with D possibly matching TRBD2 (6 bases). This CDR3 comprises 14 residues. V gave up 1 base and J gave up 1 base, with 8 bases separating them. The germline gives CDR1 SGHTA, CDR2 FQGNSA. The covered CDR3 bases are TGTGCCAGCAGCTTAGGCGGGATTTCCTACGAG. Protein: CASSLGGISYE. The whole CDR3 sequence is CASSLGGISYEQYF.

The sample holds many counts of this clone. CDR3 loop: CASSEFGWGEQETQYF. The CDR3 bases that were read are TGTGCCAGCAGTGAATTTGGGTGGGGGGAACAAGAGACC. The chain is built from TRBV6-1 and TRBJ2-5; the D gene is possibly TRBD2 (6 bases). The read falls 3 residues short of the CDR3 end, and the missing part is taken from the germline J gene. The germline V gene has CDR1 MNHNS and CDR2 SASEGT. Trimming removed 2 bases from V and 2 bases from J, with 15 bases in between. The CDR3 consists of 16 residues.

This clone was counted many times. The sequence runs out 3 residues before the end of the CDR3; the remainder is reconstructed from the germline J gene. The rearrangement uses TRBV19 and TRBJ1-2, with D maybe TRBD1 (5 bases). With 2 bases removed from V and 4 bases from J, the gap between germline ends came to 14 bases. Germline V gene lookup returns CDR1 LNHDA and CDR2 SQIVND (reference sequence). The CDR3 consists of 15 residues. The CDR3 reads CASSIRQGGAYGYTF. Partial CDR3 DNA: TGTGCCAGTAGTATAAGGCAGGGAGGCGCCTATGGC.

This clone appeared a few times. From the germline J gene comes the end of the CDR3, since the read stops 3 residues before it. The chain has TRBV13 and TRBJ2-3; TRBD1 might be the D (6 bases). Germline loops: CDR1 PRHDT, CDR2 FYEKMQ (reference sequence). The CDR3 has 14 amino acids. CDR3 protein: CASSLPGGGETQYF. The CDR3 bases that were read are TGTGCCAGCAGCTTACCTGGGGGCGGAGAGACG.

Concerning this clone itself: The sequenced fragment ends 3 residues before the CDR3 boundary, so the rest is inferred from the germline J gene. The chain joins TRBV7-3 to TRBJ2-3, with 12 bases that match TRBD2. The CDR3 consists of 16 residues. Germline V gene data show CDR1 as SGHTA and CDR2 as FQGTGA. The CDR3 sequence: CASSLSSGGAVETQYF. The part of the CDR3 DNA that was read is TGTGCCAGCAGCCTATCTAGCGGGGGGGCCGTGGAGACG.

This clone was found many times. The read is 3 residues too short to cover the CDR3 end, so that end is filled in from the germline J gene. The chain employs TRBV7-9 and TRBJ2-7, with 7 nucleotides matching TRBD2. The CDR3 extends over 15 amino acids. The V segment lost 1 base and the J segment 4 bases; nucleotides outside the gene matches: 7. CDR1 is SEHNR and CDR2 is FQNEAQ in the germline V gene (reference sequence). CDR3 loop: CASSLEGGGKYEQYF. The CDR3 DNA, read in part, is TGTGCCAGCAGCTTAGAGGGCGGGGGTAAATACGAG.

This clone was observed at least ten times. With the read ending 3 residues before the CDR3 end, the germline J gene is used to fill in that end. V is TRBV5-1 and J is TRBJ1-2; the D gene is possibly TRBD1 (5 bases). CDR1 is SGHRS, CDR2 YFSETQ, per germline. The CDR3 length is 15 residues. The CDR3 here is CASSASAAGGSGYTF. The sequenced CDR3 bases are TGCGCCAGCAGCGCGTCGGCGGCGGGGGGTTCCGGC.

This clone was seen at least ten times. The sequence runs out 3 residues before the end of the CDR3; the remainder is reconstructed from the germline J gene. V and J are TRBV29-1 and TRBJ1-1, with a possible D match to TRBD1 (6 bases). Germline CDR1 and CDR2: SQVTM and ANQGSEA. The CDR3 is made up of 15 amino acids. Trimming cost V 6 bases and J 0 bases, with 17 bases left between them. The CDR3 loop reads CSVGTGQLMNTEAFF. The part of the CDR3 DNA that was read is TGCAGCGTAGGGACCGGACAGTTGATGAACACTGAA.

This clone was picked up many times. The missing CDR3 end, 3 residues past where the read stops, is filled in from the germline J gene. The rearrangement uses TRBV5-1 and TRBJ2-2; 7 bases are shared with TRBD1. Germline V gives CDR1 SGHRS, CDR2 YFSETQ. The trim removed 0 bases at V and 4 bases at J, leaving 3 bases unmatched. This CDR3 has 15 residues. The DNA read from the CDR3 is TGCGCCAGCAGCTTGGGACAGGGTGGCACCGGGGAG. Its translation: CASSLGQGGTGE. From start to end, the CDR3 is CASSLGQGGTGELFF.

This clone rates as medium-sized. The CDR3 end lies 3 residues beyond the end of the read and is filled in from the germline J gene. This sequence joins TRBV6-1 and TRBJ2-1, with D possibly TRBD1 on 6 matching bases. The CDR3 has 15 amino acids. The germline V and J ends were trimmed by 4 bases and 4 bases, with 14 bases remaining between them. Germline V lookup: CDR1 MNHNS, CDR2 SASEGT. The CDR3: CASSARTAEYNEQFF. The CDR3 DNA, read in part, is TGTGCCAGCAGTGCCCGGACAGCCGAGTACAATGAG.

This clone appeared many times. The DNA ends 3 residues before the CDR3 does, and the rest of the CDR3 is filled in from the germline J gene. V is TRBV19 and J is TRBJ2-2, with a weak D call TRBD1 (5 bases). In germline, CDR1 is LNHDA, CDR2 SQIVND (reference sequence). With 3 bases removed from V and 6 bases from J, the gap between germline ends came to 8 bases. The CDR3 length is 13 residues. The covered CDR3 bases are TGTGCCAGTAGTATGAGCAGGGCCGGGGAG. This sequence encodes CASSMSRAGE. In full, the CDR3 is CASSMSRAGELFF.

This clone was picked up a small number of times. The covered CDR3 bases are TGTGCCAGCAGCTTAGCGGGGGGTTTGGAGACC. This encodes CASSLAGGLET. The entire CDR3 is CASSLAGGLETQYF. The J gene is TRBJ2-5, the V gene TRBV7-9, with D possibly matching TRBD2 (6 bases). The missing CDR3 end, 3 residues past where the read stops, is filled in from the germline J gene. Germline V gene sequence: CDR1 SEHNR, CDR2 FQNEAQ (reference sequence). This CDR3 is 14 amino acids long. V was trimmed by 0 bases and J by 5 bases, leaving 10 bases between them.

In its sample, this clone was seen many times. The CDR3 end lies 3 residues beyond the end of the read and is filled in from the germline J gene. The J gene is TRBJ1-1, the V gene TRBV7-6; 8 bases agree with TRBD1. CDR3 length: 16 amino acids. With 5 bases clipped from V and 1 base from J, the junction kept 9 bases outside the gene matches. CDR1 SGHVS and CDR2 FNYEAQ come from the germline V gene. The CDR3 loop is CASSPTGGLGNTEAFF. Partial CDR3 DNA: TGTGCCAGCAGCCCCACAGGGGGGTTGGGGAACACTGAA.

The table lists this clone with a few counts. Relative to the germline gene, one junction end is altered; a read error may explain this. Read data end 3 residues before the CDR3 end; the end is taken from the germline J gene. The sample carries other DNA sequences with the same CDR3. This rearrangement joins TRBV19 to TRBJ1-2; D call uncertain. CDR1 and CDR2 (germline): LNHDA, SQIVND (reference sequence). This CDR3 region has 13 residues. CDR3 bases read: TGTGCCAGTAGTCTCACAGACATCTATGGG. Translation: CASSLTDIYG. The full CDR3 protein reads CASSLTDIYGYTF.